This TCR beta chain came from a study of T cells in Graves' hyperthyroidism and ophthalmopathy. Amplification of TCR beta CDR3 regions was performed using RNA transcripts as template. When the TCR CDR3 underwent first-round RT-PCR, the HTBI primer set was used. TCRdb analysed the multiplex PCR reads with MiXCR anew, one entry per CDR3 protein. Of hundreds of thousands of distinct CDR3 sequences in the sample, 11% to 15% were seen once. Germline loops: CDR1 DFQATT, CDR2 SNEGSKA (reference sequence). Germline trimming cut 6 bases from V and 4 bases from J; bases unmatched to any gene: 20. The CDR3 covers 19 residues. This clonotype was observed many times. Diagnosis of hyperthyroidism was new in patients aged 18 to 65, and its duration was under 2 months.

This chain links TRBV20-1 with TRBJ2-2, with TRBD1 matching 10 bases. This TCR was sampled from a woman younger than 30 with Graves' hyperthyroidism. Sequenced sample: blood. The chain's CDR3 is CSAPRDRGEGRRVTGELFF. The CDR3 DNA follows: TGCAGTGCCCCAAGGGACAGGGGTGAAGGGAGGAGGGTCACCGGGGAGCTGTTTTTT.